The entry below gives a single T cell receptor (beta chain) sequence along with its context. Its antigen remains unknown. The CDR3 contains 11 residues. The ends were cut back, 8 bases at V and 5 bases at J, with 9 bases in the middle. The sample comes from a study of CD4 T cells in relation to SARS-CoV-2 and coronaviruses. The table came from immunoSEQ multiplex PCR; TCRdb's copy has only in-frame clones and leaves some out. The sample lists under 25,000 clones; over 70% were seen once. Before the COVID-19 pandemic, during about 2011-2019, CD4+ T cells were taken from unexposed donors. Isolation of CD4+ T cells took place after about 9 days in culture. Testing used SARS-CoV-2 S/N and four cold-coronavirus spikes on unexposed-donor CD4+ T cells, cells permitting.

The source material was CD4+ T cells from PBMCs, cultured in vitro. This chain uses TRBV12-3 or TRBV12-4 with TRBJ1-2; D may be TRBD1 (5 bases). This receptor was taken from a human donor in good health. The CDR3 sequence is CASGSGYGYTF. CDR3 coding DNA: TGTGCCAGCGGCTCAGGGTATGGCTACACCTTC.